This TCR beta chain is drawn from a study of T-cell reconstitution after alpha-beta-depleted transplantation in children. Unique molecular identifiers tagged the TCRbeta library. One entry per CDR3 protein results from TCRdb running MiXCR on the PCR reads. Of approximately 47,000 distinct CDR3 sequences listed, around 56% were seen once; the top ten hold 30% to 40%. This clonotype was counted a few times. Trimming shortened V by 0 bases and J by 9 bases, and 12 bases separated the two germline ends. This CDR3 region has 14 residues. Germline V CDR1 and CDR2: MNHEY, SMNVEV (reference sequence). This receptor was identified in a boy under two years old with SCID, due to receive a stem cell transplant. Source: peripheral blood, taken before TCRalphabeta/CD19-depleted stem cell transplant. The rearrangement joins TRBV27 to TRBJ2-1; no clear D gene. The CDR3 coding sequence is TGTGCCAGCAGTTTATCGAGTATCGTGGGTGAGCAGTTCTTC. Translation gives CASSLSSIVGEQFF.